The rows below give T cell receptor beta chains drawn from one sample of a study of shared clonotypes between healthy human individuals. Method: immunoSEQ multiplex PCR; TCRdb's copy keeps in-frame clones and lacks some. Here the sample spans around 640,000 clones, approximately 96% being singletons. The sequencing input was naive CD8+ T cells sorted from blood. These receptor sequences come from a woman between 25 and 40 years old in good health. Each CDR3 is given with its conserved first and last residue. Rows give clone size only sometimes, using once, few, many, or a class for an expanded clone.

v_gene	abundance	j_gene	len	CDR3aa
TRBV7-9	.	TRBJ2-3	13	CASSLALLDTQYF
TRBV11-2	.	TRBJ2-7	15	CASSIGIAGGYEQYF
TRBV7-8	.	TRBJ2-7	14	CASRQAVTSYEQYF
TRBV7-9	.	TRBJ2-1	17	CASSLGASGLMLDEQFF
TRBV11-2	.	TRBJ2-7	13	CASSFGKAYEQYF
TRBV13	.	TRBJ2-3	15	CASSVLAGETDTQYF
TRBV9	once	TRBJ2-7	15	CASSPGGSGSYEQYF
TRBV5-1	.	TRBJ1-5	14	CASSLGQGDQPQHF
TRBV5-6	.	TRBJ1-2	13	CASSPAGRYGYTF
TRBV21-1	once	TRBJ2-3	19	CASTKIGTSGSSDTDTQYF
TRBV27	.	TRBJ2-7	13	CASSVGTGHEQYF
TRBV27	.	TRBJ1-5	13	CASSLSSNQPQHF
TRBV29-1	once	TRBJ2-1	15	CSVVPRASGPNEQFF
TRBV6-5	.	TRBJ1-4	16	CASSFDTGTPREKLFF
TRBV19	.	TRBJ2-1	14	CATSGLAVFNEQFF
TRBV6-4	few	TRBJ1-5	12	CASNVSNQPQHF
TRBV7-9	.	TRBJ2-1	12	CASSFLYNEQFF
TRBV28	.	TRBJ1-5	19	CASSLPQRQTVYSNQPQHF
TRBV27	.	TRBJ2-5	11	CASSLGGTQYF
TRBV5-1	.	TRBJ1-2	16	CASSMRDRGVNYGYTF
TRBV5-1	.	TRBJ2-7	16	CASSLSPGASSYEQYF
TRBV19	few	TRBJ1-2	16	CASSMKRTGLRYGYTF
TRBV27	few	TRBJ2-7	12	CASSSSRYEQYF
TRBV7-8	.	TRBJ2-6	15	CASSYRATGANVLTF
TRBV7-9	.	TRBJ1-2	16	CASSLGEDRSYYGYTF
TRBV27	once	TRBJ2-7	15	CASSRGTSGTYEQYF
TRBV28	once	TRBJ2-2	13	CASSFVRAGELFF
TRBV13	.	TRBJ2-3	14	CASSPGLAPDTQYF
TRBV7-9	.	TRBJ1-1	15	CASSFPGQANTEAFF
TRBV7-2	.	TRBJ2-7	11	CASSLLNEQYF
TRBV7-2	.	TRBJ2-7	15	CASSLWGLGTYEQYF
TRBV5-1	.	TRBJ2-7	14	CASSLTGLAYEQYF
TRBV6-5	.	TRBJ1-1	14	CASTTAGQGPEAFF
TRBV29-1	.	TRBJ2-1	17	CSVGGTSGRTGYNEQFF
TRBV4-1	.	TRBJ1-2	16	CASSQGLRTGGFGYTF
TRBV5-6	.	TRBJ2-2	14	CASSVSTNTGELFF
TRBV10-3	.	TRBJ2-3	13	CAISDRRTDTQYF
TRBV25-1	once	TRBJ1-4	14	CASSVGQPNEKLFF
TRBV25-1	.	TRBJ2-7	16	CASSDRPGQVSYEQYF
TRBV18	.	TRBJ1-2	16	CASSGRDRGDNYGYTF
TRBV11-2	.	TRBJ2-7	16	CASSLVGTSYSYEQYF
TRBV27	.	TRBJ2-7	15	CASSLSVDRSNEQYF
TRBV13	.	TRBJ2-7	15	CASSLDLAGEYEQYF
TRBV28	once	TRBJ2-7	14	CASSSRQGRYEQYF
TRBV5-1	.	TRBJ2-7	14	CASSSGTGAWEQYF
TRBV28	.	TRBJ1-6	12	CASSFWNSPLHF
TRBV5-1	.	TRBJ2-7	15	CASSLRLAGSYEQYF
TRBV4-1	once	TRBJ2-3	15	CASSQGTVGTDTQYF
TRBV5-6	.	TRBJ2-7	15	CASSPGLGLVHEQYF
TRBV2	.	TRBJ2-7	17	CASSLDWATYLTYEQYF
TRBV11-2	.	TRBJ1-1	18	CASSPRDARGLIHTEAFF
TRBV5-1	.	TRBJ1-2	15	CASSIRGRRDYGYTF
TRBV29-1	.	TRBJ2-5	12	CSVEARGRTQYF
TRBV14	.	TRBJ2-7	14	CASSQADRDYEQYF
TRBV7-3	once	TRBJ2-6	13	CASSPTGANVLTF
TRBV10-1	.	TRBJ2-5	16	CASSESLAGLQETQYF
TRBV4-1	.	TRBJ1-2	14	CASSQVGTANGYTF
TRBV5-4	.	TRBJ2-1	13	CASSPRNYNEQFF
TRBV9	.	TRBJ2-3	14	CASSVGVNTDTQYF
TRBV13	.	TRBJ2-2	15	CASSLRQGVTGELFF